This TCR beta chain stems from a study of OX40 agonist ivuxolimab in advanced cancers. For the study at large: Dose-escalation subjects each had hepatocellular carcinoma, melanoma, renal cell or head and neck cancer. Two patients with cutaneous melanoma and one with hepatocellular carcinoma, three in total, showed partial responses. General study findings and limits: Relative to CD4+, CD8+ T cells held more expanded clones on average. CD4+ and CD8+ T cells in blood underwent clonal expansion by week 6 at 0.1 to 3.0 mg/kg.

Worth noting for this clone: Its antigen remains unknown.

Libraries were prepared by immunoSEQ multiplex PCR; TCRdb keeps only in-frame clonotypes and omits some of them. Of around 150,000 clones listed, approximately 94% are singletons. The TCR sequence derives from an adult with an advanced solid tumor such as melanoma, head and neck, liver or kidney cancer. The sample was CD4+ or CD8+ T cells sorted from blood, taken in a trial of the OX40 agonist ivuxolimab.

The CDR3 sequence is CASSRRVNTEAFF. The CDR3 nucleotides are TGCGCCAGCAGCCGCCGGGTGAACACTGAAGCTTTCTTT. V and J are TRBV4-1 and TRBJ1-1; D unclear. The CDR3 is 13 amino acids. From germline, CDR1 is MGHRA and CDR2 YSYEKL. Trimming removed 4 bases at V and 0 bases at J, with 6 bases between.